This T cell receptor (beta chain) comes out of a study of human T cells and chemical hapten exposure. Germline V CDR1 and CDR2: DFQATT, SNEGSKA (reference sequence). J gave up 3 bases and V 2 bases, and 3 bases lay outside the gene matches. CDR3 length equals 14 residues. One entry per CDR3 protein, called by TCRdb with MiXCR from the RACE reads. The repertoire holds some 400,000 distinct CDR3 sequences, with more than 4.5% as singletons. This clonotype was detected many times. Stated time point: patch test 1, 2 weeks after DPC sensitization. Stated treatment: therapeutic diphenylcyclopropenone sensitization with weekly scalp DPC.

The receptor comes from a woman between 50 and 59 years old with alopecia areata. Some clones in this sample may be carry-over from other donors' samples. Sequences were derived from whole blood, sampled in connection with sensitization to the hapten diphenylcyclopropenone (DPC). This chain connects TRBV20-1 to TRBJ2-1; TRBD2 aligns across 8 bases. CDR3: CSARKRELYNEQFF. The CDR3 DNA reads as TGCAGTGCTAGAAAGCGGGAGCTCTACAATGAGCAGTTCTTC.